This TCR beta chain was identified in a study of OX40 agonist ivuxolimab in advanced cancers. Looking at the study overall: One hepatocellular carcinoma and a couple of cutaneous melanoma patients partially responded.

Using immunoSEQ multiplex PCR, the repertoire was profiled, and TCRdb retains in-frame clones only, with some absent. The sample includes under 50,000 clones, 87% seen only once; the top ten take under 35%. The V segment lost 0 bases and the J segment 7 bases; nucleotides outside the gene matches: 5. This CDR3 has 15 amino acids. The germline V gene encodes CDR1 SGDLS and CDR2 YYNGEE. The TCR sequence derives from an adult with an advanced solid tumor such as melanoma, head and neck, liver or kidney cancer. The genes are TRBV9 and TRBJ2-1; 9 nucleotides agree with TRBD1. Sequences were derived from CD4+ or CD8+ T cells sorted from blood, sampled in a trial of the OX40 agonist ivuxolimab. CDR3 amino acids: CASSVGDRVENEQFF. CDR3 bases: TGTGCCAGCAGCGTAGGGGACAGGGTTGAAAATGAGCAGTTCTTC. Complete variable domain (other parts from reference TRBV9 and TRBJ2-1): DSGVTQTPKHLITATGQRVTLRCSPRSGDLSVYWYQQSLDQGLQFLIQYYNGEERAKGNILERFSAQQFPDLHSELNLSSLELGDSALYFCASSVGDRVENEQFFGPGTRLTVL.